This TCR beta chain was captured in a study of cytotoxic CD8 clonotypes in ibrutinib-treated CLL. On the study more broadly: IGHV unmutated 17 to 18; relapsed/refractory approximately 10; treatment-naive about 14. Study-level findings and limits: Clonotypes that were public were uncommon, and they contracted or stayed stable on treatment. Age-matched healthy donor levels were exceeded by baseline clonality, which tracked circulating CD8+ T-cell counts.

Per germline, CDR1 SGHRS and CDR2 YFSETQ. CDR3 length equals 13 residues. V was clipped by 4 bases and J by 4 bases, with 11 bases between them. A note on this clone: What it binds is unknown.

The assay was immunoSEQ multiplex PCR, and TCRdb's table has in-frame clones only and misses some. The sample records 150,000 to 200,000 clones, about 84% being singletons. The receptor was isolated from a human donor with chronic lymphocytic leukemia. The rearrangement uses TRBV5-1 and TRBJ1-2; D call uncertain. Sequences were derived from PBMCs, sampled after 24 months of ibrutinib treatment. The CDR3 nucleotides are TGCGCCAGCAGCACGTCCGGGTCCTATGGCTACACCTTC. This sequence encodes CASSTSGSYGYTF.